Described below is a single T cell receptor beta chain sequence and its context. What it binds is unknown. This entry comes from a study of response to subunit inactivated influenza vaccine. Regarding the study as a whole: There was a suggestion from the authors that each seasonal influenza vaccination recruits few new T cells.

MiXCR, run by TCRdb on the RT-PCR reads, gives a single entry per CDR3 protein. The data contain about 520,000 distinct CDR3 sequences, 25% of them singletons. Germline CDR1 is LGHNA and CDR2 is YNFKEQ. The CDR3 spans 14 residues. V lost 1 base to trimming and J lost 7 bases, with 11 bases between them. The source was CD4+ T cells sorted from PBMCs, collected around 5 days after vaccination. The TCR comes from a middle-aged man who received an inactivated influenza vaccine. The chain uses TRBV4-2 and TRBJ2-1; TRBD2 might be the D (6 bases). The CDR3 DNA sequence: TGTGCCAGCAGCCAAGCGACGGGAGTAAATGAGCAGTTCTTC. This codes for CASSQATGVNEQFF.